This T cell receptor (beta chain) stems from a study of cytomegalovirus exposure and HLA in healthy donors (dated by TCRdb to 2016 to 2017). In terms of the full investigation: According to a later analysis, one platform produced both the 100 to 150 validation repertoires and the 670 or so repertoires of the first cohort. The study aimed to test whether cataloging public T cell receptors could reveal signatures of past pathogen exposure. A separate validation cohort of more than 100 different subjects was used in addition to the approximately 610-subject first cohort. To predict cytomegalovirus infection status, the study combined high-throughput TCR immunosequencing, statistical association of individual TCRs with disease status, and machine learning.

What the work shows at the level of the full study, not this receptor alone: In the study, some 160 TCR beta chains were listed as associated with cytomegalovirus. The classifier was reported to diagnose cytomegalovirus status with high specificity and sensitivity in both the original and validation cohorts. The authors suggested that the approach could potentially be extended to other disease states and immunological phenotypes. All 130 or so repertoires were used to score co-occurrence in the validation cohort in a later analysis, because that analysis had no HLA typing for the cohort. Across donors, most TCR sequences were observed very rarely, whereas some public TCRs were present in many individuals. Of the cluster scores, 85% to 95% were above 0 in a later analysis, which found that TCRs clustered in the first cohort also tended to co-occur in the roughly 130 validation repertoires. In vitro tests confirmed that a few of the cytomegalovirus-associated TCR beta chains recognize cytomegalovirus antigens.

To prepare the library, the immunoSEQ multiplex PCR assay was applied. The study's processing was this. To diagnose cytomegalovirus status from the catalog of TCR beta chain sequences, a statistical classification framework was built. TCRdb holds this immuneACCESS table with in-frame rearrangements only. Some clones are missing; in checked studies, unresolved V genes explain under half, and the rest has no known cause. Clone size and the V and J calls come from that table; the DNA yielded D and trimming. Counted in this sample were about 330,000 clones; 75% to 90% of them appeared once. Of the sample, about 0.91% falls within the top ten clones. The donors belonged to the validation cohort of about 110 subjects, which was separate from the approximately 700-subject first cohort. Details on this clone: Which antigen it targets is not known. No much larger clone exists at a distance of one base, and base qualities are not known.

From V the trimming removes 1 base and from J it removes 5 bases, while the gene matches leave 3 bases of the junction unaccounted for. Taken from the germline V gene (reference sequence), the CDR1 and CDR2 loops are SGHNT and YYREEE. The cysteine opens and the phenylalanine closes a CDR3 of 14 amino acids. Just the 42-base CDR3 DNA is kept, in frame starting at base 1. This receptor was identified in a woman aged 18-29 years in good health and CMV-seronegative. Sample: PBMCs. The chain couples TRBV5-4 to TRBJ2-1, with TRBD2 identical over 7 junction bases. In nucleotides, the sequence is TGTGCCAGCAGCTTGCCGCTAGCGGACAATGAGCAGTTCTTC. Its protein reads: CASSLPLADNEQFF. Joined to the reference TRBV5-4 and TRBJ2-1 proteins, this CDR3 gives the full variable domain: ETGVTQSPTHLIKTRGQQVTLRCSSQSGHNTVSWYQQALGQGPQFIFQYYREEENGRGNFPPRFSGLQFPNYSSELNVNALELDDSALYLCASSLPLADNEQFFGPGTRLTVL.